This TCR beta chain comes out of a study of T-cell memory formation after mild COVID-19. MiXCR, run by TCRdb on the 5' RACE reads, gives a single entry per CDR3 protein. The sample contains some 350,000 distinct CDR3 sequences, 10% to 15% of which appear only once. This CDR3 contains 17 residues. V trimming: 4 bases; J trimming: 2 bases; junction bases outside the gene matches: 7. Per the germline V gene, CDR1 is MGHRA and CDR2 is YSYEKL. Study conclusions and caveats: Among clones peaking at day 37 in the second wave, SARS-CoV-2 specificity remained unconfirmed.

A few counts support this clonotype. What it binds is not known. This TCR was sampled from a young man who had mild COVID-19 (a few samples of this study predate the infection). Cell type and time point are not known. Source material: PBMCs or a T cell subset sorted from them (not recorded which). The chain recombines TRBV4-1 with TRBJ2-5; 13 nucleotides match TRBD2. Written as DNA, the CDR3 is TGCGCCAGCAGCCGGAATGGACTAGCGGGAGATCAAGAGACCCAGTACTTC. Its protein is CASSRNGLAGDQETQYF.